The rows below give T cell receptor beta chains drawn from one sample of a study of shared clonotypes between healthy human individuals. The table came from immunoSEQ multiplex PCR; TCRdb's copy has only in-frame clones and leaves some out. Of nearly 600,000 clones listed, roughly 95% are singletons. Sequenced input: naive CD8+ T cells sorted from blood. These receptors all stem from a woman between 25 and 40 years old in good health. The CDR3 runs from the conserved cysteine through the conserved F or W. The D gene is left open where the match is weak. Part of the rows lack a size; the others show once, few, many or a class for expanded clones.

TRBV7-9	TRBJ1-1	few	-	TGTGCCAGCAGCCGTATGGACAGCAAAGACGAAGCTTTCTTT	CASSRMDSKDEAFF
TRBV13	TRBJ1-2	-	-	TGTGCCAGCAGCTTAGGAGCCCCCCCGGGAGGGATCGGTGGCTACACCTTC	CASSLGAPPGGIGGYTF
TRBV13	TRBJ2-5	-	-	TGTGCCAGCAGCCGCTACACAGCCGATGAGACCCAGTACTTC	CASSRYTADETQYF
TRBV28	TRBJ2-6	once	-	TGTGCCAGCAGTTTTTCTGGGGCCAACGTCCTGACTTTC	CASSFSGANVLTF
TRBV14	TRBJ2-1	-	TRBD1	TGTGCCAGCAGCCGGACAGGGAGGCAGTTCTTC	CASSRTGRQFF
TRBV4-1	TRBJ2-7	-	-	TGCGCCAGCAGCCAAGTAGGAGGGGGAGACTACGAGCAGTACTTC	CASSQVGGGDYEQYF
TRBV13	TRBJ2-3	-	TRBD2	TGTGCCAGCAGCTTAGATACTAGCGGATTCACAGATACGCAGTATTTT	CASSLDTSGFTDTQYF
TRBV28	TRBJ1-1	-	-	TGTGCCAGCAGTTTATGGGGGACGGATCACACTGAAGCTTTCTTT	CASSLWGTDHTEAFF
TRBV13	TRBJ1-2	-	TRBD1	TGTGCCAGCAGCTTATGGGACAGGGGATTATATGGCTACACCTTC	CASSLWDRGLYGYTF
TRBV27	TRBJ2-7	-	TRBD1	TGTGCCAGCAGTTTGGTACAGGGGGCGCGCGAGCAGTACTTC	CASSLVQGAREQYF
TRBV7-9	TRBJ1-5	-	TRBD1	TGTGCCAGCCAAGGACAGGGGGAGGATCAGCCCCAGCATTTT	CASQGQGEDQPQHF
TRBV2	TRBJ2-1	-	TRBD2	TGTGCCAGCAGTTCTGGGACTAGCGGGAGATTGGATGAGCAGTTCTTC	CASSSGTSGRLDEQFF
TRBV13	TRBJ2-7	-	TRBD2	TGTGCCAGCAGCGCCGCTAGCGGGAGGGCGAAGGAGCAGTACTTC	CASSAASGRAKEQYF
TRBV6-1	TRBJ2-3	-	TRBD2	TGTGCCAGCAGTGGATTTAGACTAGCGGGAACTTCAAGCACAGATACGCAGTATTTT	CASSGFRLAGTSSTDTQYF
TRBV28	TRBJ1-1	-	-	TGTGCCAGCAGGGAAATGACCACTGAAGCTTTCTTT	CASREMTTEAFF
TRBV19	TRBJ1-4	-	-	TGTGCCAGTAGTATCTTCTGGTTGGCTACGCAGGGCACAAATGAAAAACTGTTTTTT	CASSIFWLATQGTNEKLFF
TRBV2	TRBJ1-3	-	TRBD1	TGTGCCAGCAGTGAGTTTGGGACAGGGCACGGAAACACCATATATTTT	CASSEFGTGHGNTIYF
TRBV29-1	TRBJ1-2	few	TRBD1	TGCAGCGTTGAAGGGTCGGCAGGGGGAGGCTACACCTTC	CSVEGSAGGGYTF
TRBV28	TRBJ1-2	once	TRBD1	TGTGCCAGCAGTTCACCCCGTACAGGGGGGATAGACTATGGCTACACCTTC	CASSSPRTGGIDYGYTF
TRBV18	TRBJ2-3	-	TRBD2	TGTGCCAGCTCACCCAGCGGGAGGGCAGATACGCAGTATTTT	CASSPSGRADTQYF
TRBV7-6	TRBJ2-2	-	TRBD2	TGTGCCAGCAGCCCATGGGTAGCGGGAGGAACGAACACCGGGGAGCTGTTTTTT	CASSPWVAGGTNTGELFF
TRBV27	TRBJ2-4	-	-	TGTGCCAGCAGACAGGGTAGGAACATTCAGTACTTC	CASRQGRNIQYF
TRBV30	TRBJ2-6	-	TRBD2	TGTGCCTGGAGTCTTTGGGCACACAGGGTGACTAGCGCTGGGGCCAACGTCCTGACTTTC	CAWSLWAHRVTSAGANVLTF
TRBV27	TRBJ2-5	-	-	TGTGCCAGCAGTTTATCGATCCAGTACTTC	CASSLSIQYF
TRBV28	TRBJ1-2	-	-	TGTGCCAGCAGTTTGAAATCTGAAGGGAATGGCTACACCTTC	CASSLKSEGNGYTF
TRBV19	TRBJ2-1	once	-	TGTGCCAGTAATACCCCCGGAGGGGGAGAGCAGTTCTTC	CASNTPGGGEQFF
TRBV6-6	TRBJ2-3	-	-	TGTGCCAGCAGTTACTTGGCGAGTTCTACAGATACGCAGTATTTT	CASSYLASSTDTQYF
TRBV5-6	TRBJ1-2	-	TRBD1	TGTGCCAGCAGCCTACGGGACAGGAGTTTAATGGGCTACACCTTC	CASSLRDRSLMGYTF
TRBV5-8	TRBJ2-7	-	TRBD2	TGTGCCAGCAGCTTGGTTCGACTAGCGGGCTACGAGCAGTACTTC	CASSLVRLAGYEQYF
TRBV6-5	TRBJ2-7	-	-	TGTGCCAGCAGTTACGGGCCCAGCCCCACGTACGAGCAGTACTTC	CASSYGPSPTYEQYF
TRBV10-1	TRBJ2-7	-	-	TGCGCCAGCAGTGAGTATAGGAACTACGAGCAGTACTTC	CASSEYRNYEQYF